This T cell receptor (beta chain) emerged from a study of cytomegalovirus exposure and HLA in healthy donors. Study observations and caveats: Later findings reportedly placed an Asian-associated ancestry cluster below the approximately 670-donor mean for N-insertions.

Comments on this clone: Its antigen is still unknown.

The PCR used 60 Vbeta and 13 Jbeta primers. Libraries were prepared by immunoSEQ multiplex PCR; TCRdb keeps only in-frame clonotypes and omits some of them. The table records 130,000 to 150,000 clones, about 80% of them present only once. Between the trimmed V and J ends, which lost 2 bases and 1 base, there was a span of 12 bases. The CDR3 length is 16 residues. The V gene's germline CDR1 is MNHNY and CDR2 SVGAGI (reference sequence). This TCR derives from a woman between 18 and 30 years old in good health and CMV-seropositive. This rearrangement joins TRBV6-6 to TRBJ2-4, with D possibly TRBD2 on 7 matching bases. The sequencing input was PBMCs. CDR3 sequence reads: CASSYEGGDAKNIQYF. CDR3 DNA: TGTGCCAGCAGTTACGAAGGGGGGGATGCCAAAAACATTCAGTACTTC.